Below are 7 T cell receptor beta chains sequenced from a single sample in a study of regulatory T cells in long-lasting Graves disease. Arm-PCR of CDR3 regions and iRepertoire HTBI primers were the basis on which TCR beta libraries were built. One entry per CDR3 protein results from TCRdb running MiXCR on the multiplex PCR reads. The sample includes 500,000 or so distinct CDR3 sequences, about 16% of them seen just once. Time point reported: newly diagnosed GD, antithyroid drugs for less than 3 months. TCR sequences were obtained from RNA taken from PBMCs. These data also featured in a second study, about T cells in Graves' hyperthyroidism and ophthalmopathy.

The sample in question was peripheral blood mononuclear cells (PBMCs), obtained at new diagnosis, from a patient treated with antithyroid drugs. The origin of the receptors is a woman in her forties or fifties with Graves disease.

This clonotype was counted between two and nine times. This sequence joins TRBV19 and TRBJ2-1; possible D gene TRBD2, 5 bases. Deletions cut 3 bases from V and 2 bases from J, with 11 bases between. There are 15 residues in the CDR3. Germline values: CDR1 LNHDA, CDR2 SQIVND (reference sequence). The CDR3 protein is CASSIKGETYNEQFF. CDR3 nucleotide sequence: TGTGCCAGTAGTATTAAGGGAGAGACCTACAATGAGCAGTTCTTC.

This clonotype was observed a single time. V and J are TRBV6-1 and TRBJ2-1, with 9 nucleotides matching TRBD1. Matching the DNA end better, TRBJ2-7 makes the J call doubtful. The CDR3 runs 15 residues. Germline assignment: CDR1 MNHNS and CDR2 SASEGT. Here the CDR3 DNA reads TGTGCCAGCAGGGCGACAGGGGGATCCTACAATGAGCAGTACTTC. It is translated as CASRATGGSYNEQYF.

This clonotype showed up just a few times. V gene TRBV12-3 or TRBV12-4 combines with J gene TRBJ2-4; tentatively, D is TRBD2 (5 bases). The V end lost 3 bases, the J end lost 0 bases, and 15 bases lay between the germline ends. The CDR3 contains 17 residues. The CDR3 bases are TGTGCCAGCAGTTTGGTCAGCGGCACACTAGCCAAAAACATTCAGTACTTC. Translation: CASSLVSGTLAKNIQYF.

This clonotype was seen repeatedly, ten times or more. The CDR3 region has the DNA TGTGCCAGCAGCAGACGACTAGCGGGGCAAGAGACCCAGTACTTC. Protein product: CASSRRLAGQETQYF. V gene TRBV27 combines with J gene TRBJ2-5, with TRBD2 matching over 11 bases. V trimming: 6 bases; J trimming: 2 bases; junction bases outside the gene matches: 5. This CDR3 has 15 amino acids. Germline CDR1 is MNHEY and CDR2 is SMNVEV (reference sequence).

A few counts support this clonotype. The chain combines TRBV27 with TRBJ2-7, with D unclear. This CDR3 has 15 amino acids. CDR1 is MNHEY and CDR2 is SMNVEV in the germline V gene (reference sequence). V was trimmed by 1 base and J by 4 bases, leaving 14 bases between them. The CDR3 DNA follows: TGTGCCAGCAGTTTATTGACACAGACCTCGTACGAGCAGTACTTC. Amino acid sequence: CASSLLTQTSYEQYF.

This clonotype occurred many times. The chain couples TRBV27 to TRBJ1-1; 12 bases line up with TRBD1. The germline V gene encodes CDR1 MNHEY and CDR2 SMNVEV (reference sequence). V lost 3 bases to trimming and J lost 0 bases; unmatched junction nucleotides: 2. CDR3 size: 16 residues. CDR3 loop: CASSLGQGAVNTEAFF. The DNA of the CDR3 is TGTGCCAGCAGTTTGGGACAGGGGGCGGTGAACACTGAAGCTTTCTTT.

This clonotype was recorded a few times. This chain uses TRBV29-1 with TRBJ2-7, with D possibly being TRBD1 (6 bases). CDR3 length: 12 residues. Trimming shortened V by 3 bases and J by 6 bases, and 12 bases separated the two germline ends. Germline CDR1 and CDR2: SQVTM and ANQGSEA. CDR3 sequence reads: CSVEAGDREQYF. The CDR3 DNA follows: TGCAGCGTTGAGGCAGGGGACCGCGAGCAGTACTTC.